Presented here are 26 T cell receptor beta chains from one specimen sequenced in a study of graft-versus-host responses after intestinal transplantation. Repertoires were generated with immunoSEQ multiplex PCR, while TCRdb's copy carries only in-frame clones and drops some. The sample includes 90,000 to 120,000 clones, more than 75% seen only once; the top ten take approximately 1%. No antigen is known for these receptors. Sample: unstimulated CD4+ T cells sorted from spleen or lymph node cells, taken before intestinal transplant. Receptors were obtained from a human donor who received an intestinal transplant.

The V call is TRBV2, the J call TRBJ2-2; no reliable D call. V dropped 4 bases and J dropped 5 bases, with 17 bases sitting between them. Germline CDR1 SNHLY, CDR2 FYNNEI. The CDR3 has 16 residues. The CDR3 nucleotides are TGTGCCAGCAGTGGGCGGAGTCGCCTGGGGACCGGGGAGCTGTTTTTT. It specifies CASSGRSRLGTGELFF.

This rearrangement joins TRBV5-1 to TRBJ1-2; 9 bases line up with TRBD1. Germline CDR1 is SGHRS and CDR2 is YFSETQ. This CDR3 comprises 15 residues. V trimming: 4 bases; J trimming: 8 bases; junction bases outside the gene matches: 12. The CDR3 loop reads CASSPAPTGGEGYTF. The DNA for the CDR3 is TGCGCCAGCAGCCCGGCCCCCACAGGGGGCGAAGGCTACACCTTC.

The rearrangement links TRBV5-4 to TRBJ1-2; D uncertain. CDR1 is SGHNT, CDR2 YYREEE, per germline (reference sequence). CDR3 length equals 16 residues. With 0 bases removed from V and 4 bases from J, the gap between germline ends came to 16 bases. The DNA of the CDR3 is TGTGCCAGCAGCTTGGTAACAGATCACGGCCGCTATGGCTACACCTTC. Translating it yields CASSLVTDHGRYGYTF.

The CDR3 region is CASSEGPSVYGYTF. Written as DNA, the CDR3 is TGTGCCAGCAGTGAGGGACCGTCGGTCTATGGCTACACCTTC. V gene TRBV6-1 combines with J gene TRBJ1-2; TRBD1 is a possible D gene (5 bases). CDR1 and CDR2 (germline): MNHNS, SASEGT. Trimming removed 3 bases at V and 4 bases at J, with 12 bases between. The CDR3 loop spans 14 amino acids.

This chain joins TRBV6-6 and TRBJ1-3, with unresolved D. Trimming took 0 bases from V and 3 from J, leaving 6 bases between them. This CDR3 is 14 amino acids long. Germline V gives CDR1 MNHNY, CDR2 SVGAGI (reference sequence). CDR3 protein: CASSYSGFGNTIYF. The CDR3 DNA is TGTGCCAGCAGTTACTCGGGGTTTGGAAACACCATATATTTT.

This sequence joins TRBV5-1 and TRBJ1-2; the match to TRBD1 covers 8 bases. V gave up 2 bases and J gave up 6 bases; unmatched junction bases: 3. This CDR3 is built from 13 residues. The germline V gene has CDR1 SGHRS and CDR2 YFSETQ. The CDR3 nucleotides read TGCGCCAGCAGCTTAGACAGGGGCGATGGCTACACCTTC. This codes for CASSLDRGDGYTF.

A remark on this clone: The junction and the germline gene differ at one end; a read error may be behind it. The DNA for the CDR3 is TGTGCCAGCGGCTTATGGTTCAGATGGGCTAAAGGTGGCTACACCTTC. Residues: CASGLWFRWAKGGYTF. This sequence joins TRBV7-6 and TRBJ1-2; D gene ambiguous. Germline V gene sequence: CDR1 SGHVS, CDR2 FNYEAQ. The CDR3 spans 16 residues.

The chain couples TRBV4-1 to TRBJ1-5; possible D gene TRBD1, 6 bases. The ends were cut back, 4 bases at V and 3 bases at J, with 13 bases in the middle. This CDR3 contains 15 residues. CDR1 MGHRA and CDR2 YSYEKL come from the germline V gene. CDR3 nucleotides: TGCGCCAGCAGCCGCGTAACAGGGCTCAATCAGCCCCAGCATTTT. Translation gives CASSRVTGLNQPQHF.

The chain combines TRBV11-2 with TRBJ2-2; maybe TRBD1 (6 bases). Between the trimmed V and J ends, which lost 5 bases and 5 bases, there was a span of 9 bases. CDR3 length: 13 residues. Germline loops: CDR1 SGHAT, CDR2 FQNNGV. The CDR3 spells CASSEQGTGELFF. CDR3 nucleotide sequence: TGTGCCAGCAGCGAGCAGGGGACCGGGGAGCTGTTTTTT.

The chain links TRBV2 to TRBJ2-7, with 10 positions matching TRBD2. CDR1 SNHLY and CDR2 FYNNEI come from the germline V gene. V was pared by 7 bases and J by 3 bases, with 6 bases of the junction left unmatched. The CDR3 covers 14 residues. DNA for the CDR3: TGTGCCAGCACCCAGCGGGAGGGTGTCTACGAGCAGTACTTC. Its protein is CASTQREGVYEQYF.

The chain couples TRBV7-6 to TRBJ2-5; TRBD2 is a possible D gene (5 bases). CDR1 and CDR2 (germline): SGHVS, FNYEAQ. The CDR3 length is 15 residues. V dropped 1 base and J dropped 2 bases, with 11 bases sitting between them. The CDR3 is CASSLGAGGQETQYF. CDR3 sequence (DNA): TGTGCCAGCAGCTTAGGTGCCGGCGGGCAAGAGACCCAGTACTTC.

The CDR3 loop reads CASSPLGMNTEAFF. CDR3 DNA: TGTGCCAGCAGCCCCTTAGGGATGAACACTGAAGCTTTCTTT. The chain joins TRBV13 to TRBJ1-1, with unresolved D. Trimming pared 5 bases from V and 0 bases from J, leaving 10 bases between. The germline CDR1 and CDR2 sequences are PRHDT and FYEKMQ (reference sequence). This CDR3 has 14 amino acids.

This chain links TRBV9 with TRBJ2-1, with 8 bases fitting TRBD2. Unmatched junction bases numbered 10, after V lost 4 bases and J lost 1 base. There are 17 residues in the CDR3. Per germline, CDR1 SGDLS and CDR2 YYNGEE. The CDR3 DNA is TGTGCCAGCAGCACACATAGCGGGGCACGTTCCTACAATGAGCAGTTCTTC. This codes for CASSTHSGARSYNEQFF.

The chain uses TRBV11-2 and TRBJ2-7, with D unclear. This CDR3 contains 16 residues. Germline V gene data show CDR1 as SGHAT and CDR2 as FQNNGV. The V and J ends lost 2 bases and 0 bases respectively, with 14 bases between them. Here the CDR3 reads CASSLRGRITSYEQYF. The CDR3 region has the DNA TGTGCCAGCAGCTTACGAGGCAGAATTACCTCCTACGAGCAGTACTTC.

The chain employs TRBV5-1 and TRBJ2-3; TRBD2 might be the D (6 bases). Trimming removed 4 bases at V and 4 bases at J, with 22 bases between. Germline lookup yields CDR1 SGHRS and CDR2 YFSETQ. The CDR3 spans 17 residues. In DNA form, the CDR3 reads TGCGCCAGCAGCCCCGGAGGGATGTTCAGGGCGTCAGATACGCAGTATTTT. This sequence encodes CASSPGGMFRASDTQYF.

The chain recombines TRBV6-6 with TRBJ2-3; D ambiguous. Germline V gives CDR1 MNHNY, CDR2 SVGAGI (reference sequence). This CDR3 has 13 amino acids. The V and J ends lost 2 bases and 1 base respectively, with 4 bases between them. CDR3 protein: CASSYDRTDTQYF. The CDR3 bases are TGTGCCAGCAGTTACGACCGCACAGATACGCAGTATTTT.

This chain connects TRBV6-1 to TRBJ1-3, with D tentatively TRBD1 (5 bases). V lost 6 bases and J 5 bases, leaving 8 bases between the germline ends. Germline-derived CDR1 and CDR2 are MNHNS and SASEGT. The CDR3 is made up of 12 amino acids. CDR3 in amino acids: CASSRERNTIYF. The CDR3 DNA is TGTGCCAGCAGCAGGGAGCGAAACACCATATATTTT.

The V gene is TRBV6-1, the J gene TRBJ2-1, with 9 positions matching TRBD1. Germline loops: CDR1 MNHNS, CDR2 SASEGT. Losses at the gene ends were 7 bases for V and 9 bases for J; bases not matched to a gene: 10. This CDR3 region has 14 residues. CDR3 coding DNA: TGTGCCAGCACGTCCGGACAGGGGTTAAGTGAGCAGTTCTTC. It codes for CASTSGQGLSEQFF.

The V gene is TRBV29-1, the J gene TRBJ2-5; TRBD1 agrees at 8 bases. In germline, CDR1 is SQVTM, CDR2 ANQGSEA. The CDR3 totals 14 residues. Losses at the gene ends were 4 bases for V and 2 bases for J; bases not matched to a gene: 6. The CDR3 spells CSVAGQGQQETQYF. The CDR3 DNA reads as TGCAGCGTTGCAGGACAGGGACAACAAGAGACCCAGTACTTC.

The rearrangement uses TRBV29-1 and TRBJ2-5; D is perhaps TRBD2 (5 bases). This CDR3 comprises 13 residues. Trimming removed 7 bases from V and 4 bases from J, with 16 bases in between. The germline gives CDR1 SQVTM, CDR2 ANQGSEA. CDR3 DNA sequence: TGCAGCGCCGAGAGGGCGCAAGGAGAGACCCAGTACTTC. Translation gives CSAERAQGETQYF.

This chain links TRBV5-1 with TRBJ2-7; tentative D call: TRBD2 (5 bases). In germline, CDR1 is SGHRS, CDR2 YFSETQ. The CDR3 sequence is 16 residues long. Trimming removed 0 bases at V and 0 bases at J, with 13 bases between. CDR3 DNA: TGCGCCAGCAGCTTGGTTGGTACGAGCGGCTCCTACGAGCAGTACTTC. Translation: CASSLVGTSGSYEQYF.

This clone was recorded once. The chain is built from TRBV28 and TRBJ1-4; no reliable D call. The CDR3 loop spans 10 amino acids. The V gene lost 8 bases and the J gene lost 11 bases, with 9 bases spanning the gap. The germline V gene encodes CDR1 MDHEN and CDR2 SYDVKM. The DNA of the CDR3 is TGTGCCAGCGCCGGGAGGAAACTGTTTTTT. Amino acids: CASAGRKLFF.

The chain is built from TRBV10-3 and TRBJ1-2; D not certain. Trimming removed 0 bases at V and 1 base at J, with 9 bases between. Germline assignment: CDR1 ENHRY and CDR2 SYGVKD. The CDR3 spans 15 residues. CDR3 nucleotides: TGTGCCATCAGTGAGTCGACGGTCAATAACTATGGCTACACCTTC. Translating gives CAISESTVNNYGYTF.

The DNA of the CDR3 is TGCGCCAGCAGCCAATCGCTAGCGGGGCAAGAGACCCAGTACTTC. Protein product: CASSQSLAGQETQYF. V usage is TRBV4-1 and J usage is TRBJ2-5; 9 positions match TRBD2. CDR1 is MGHRA and CDR2 is YSYEKL in the germline V gene. J gave up 2 bases and V 2 bases, and 3 bases lay outside the gene matches. This CDR3 spans 15 amino acids.

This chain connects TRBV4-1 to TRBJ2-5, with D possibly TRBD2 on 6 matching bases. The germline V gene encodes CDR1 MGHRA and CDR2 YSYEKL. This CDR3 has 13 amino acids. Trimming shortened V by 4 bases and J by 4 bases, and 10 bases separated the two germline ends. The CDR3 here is CASSLLARETQYF. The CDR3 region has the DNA TGCGCCAGCAGCCTACTAGCTAGAGAGACCCAGTACTTC.

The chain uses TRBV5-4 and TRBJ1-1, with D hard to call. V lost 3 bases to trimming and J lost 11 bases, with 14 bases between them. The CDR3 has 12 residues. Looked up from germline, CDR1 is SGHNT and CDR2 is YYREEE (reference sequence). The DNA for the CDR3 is TGTGCCAGCAGCTCGGAGGCTATAGGGGCTTTCTTT. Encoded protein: CASSSEAIGAFF.